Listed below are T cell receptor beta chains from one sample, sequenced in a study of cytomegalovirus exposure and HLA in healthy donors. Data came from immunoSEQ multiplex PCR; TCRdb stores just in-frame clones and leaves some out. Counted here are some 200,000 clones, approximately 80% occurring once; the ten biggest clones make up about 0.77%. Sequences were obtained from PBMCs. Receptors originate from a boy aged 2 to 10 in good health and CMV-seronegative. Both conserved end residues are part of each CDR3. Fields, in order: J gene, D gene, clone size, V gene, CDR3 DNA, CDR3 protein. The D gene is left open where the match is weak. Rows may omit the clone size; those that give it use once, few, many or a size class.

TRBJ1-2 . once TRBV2 TGTGCCAGCAGTGAATGGCGGGGCTACACCTTC CASSEWRGYTF
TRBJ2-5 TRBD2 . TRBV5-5 TGTGCCAGCAGCGCGGGACTAGCGGGAGGGAAAGAGACCCAGTACTTC CASSAGLAGGKETQYF
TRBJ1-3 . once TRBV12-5 TGTGCTAGTGGGCTCACCCGGAACACCATATATTTT CASGLTRNTIYF
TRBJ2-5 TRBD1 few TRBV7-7 TGTGCTAGCAGTATACAGGGGCTGCAAGAGACCCAGTACTTC CASSIQGLQETQYF
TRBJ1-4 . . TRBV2 TGTGCCAGCAGGTTCGAGGGTGCAACTAATGAAAAACTGTTTTTT CASRFEGATNEKLFF
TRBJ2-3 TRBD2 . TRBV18 TGTGCCAGCTCGTCCCCGGGACTAGAGCCCACAGATACGCAGTATTTT CASSSPGLEPTDTQYF
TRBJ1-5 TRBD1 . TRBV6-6 TGTGCCAGCACCGGGACAGGGGGACAGCCCCAGCATTTT CASTGTGGQPQHF
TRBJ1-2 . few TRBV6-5 TGTGCCAGCAGCCGAAATCAGGGAACGGGTGGCTACACCTTC CASSRNQGTGGYTF
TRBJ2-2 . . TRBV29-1 TGCAGCGTTGGACTATCCTACACCGGGGAGCTGTTTTTT CSVGLSYTGELFF
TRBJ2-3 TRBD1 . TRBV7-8 TGTGCCAGCAGCCCATTCCGGGACAGATCAGATACGCAGTATTTT CASSPFRDRSDTQYF
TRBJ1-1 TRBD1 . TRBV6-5 TGTGCCAGCGAAAGAGGGCAGGGGGCGGATGGTGAAGCTTTCTTT CASERGQGADGEAFF
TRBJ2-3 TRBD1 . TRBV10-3 TGTGCCATCACCGGGACAGGGGGAACAGATACGCAGTATTTT CAITGTGGTDTQYF
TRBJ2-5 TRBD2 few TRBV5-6 TGTGCCAGCAGCTTACTAGCGGGGGGTCACCAAGAGACCCAGTACTTC CASSLLAGGHQETQYF
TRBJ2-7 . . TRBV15 TGTGCCACCAGCAGAGATCCCCTAACAGGGTACGAGCAGTACTTC CATSRDPLTGYEQYF
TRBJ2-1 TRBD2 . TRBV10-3 TGTGCCATCAGGGGTGGGACTAGCGGGACCTATGAGCAGTTCTTC CAIRGGTSGTYEQFF
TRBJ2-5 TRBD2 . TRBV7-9 TGTGCCAGCAGCTTGCCGGGCGGGAGGAGCTTAGGGGAGACCCAGTACTTC CASSLPGGRSLGETQYF
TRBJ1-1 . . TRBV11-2 TGTGCCAGCAGCTCGCCCGCACAGGAGAACACTGAAGCTTTCTTT CASSSPAQENTEAFF
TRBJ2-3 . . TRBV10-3 TGTGCCATCAGTGGGGACTCACAAGCTAGCACAGATACGCAGTATTTT CAISGDSQASTDTQYF
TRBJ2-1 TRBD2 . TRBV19 TGTGCCAGTACCCCGGGACTAGGGGGCAATGAGCAGTTCTTC CASTPGLGGNEQFF
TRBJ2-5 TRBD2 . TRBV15 TGTGCCACCAGCCGACTAGCGCGCGAGACCCAGTACTTC CATSRLARETQYF
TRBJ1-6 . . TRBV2 TGTGCCAGCAGGGGAGACAGGACTAATTCACCCCTCCACTTT CASRGDRTNSPLHF
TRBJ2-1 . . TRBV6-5 TGTGCCAGCAGTTACTCGAGCCTAGCAGACAATGAGCAGTTCTTC CASSYSSLADNEQFF